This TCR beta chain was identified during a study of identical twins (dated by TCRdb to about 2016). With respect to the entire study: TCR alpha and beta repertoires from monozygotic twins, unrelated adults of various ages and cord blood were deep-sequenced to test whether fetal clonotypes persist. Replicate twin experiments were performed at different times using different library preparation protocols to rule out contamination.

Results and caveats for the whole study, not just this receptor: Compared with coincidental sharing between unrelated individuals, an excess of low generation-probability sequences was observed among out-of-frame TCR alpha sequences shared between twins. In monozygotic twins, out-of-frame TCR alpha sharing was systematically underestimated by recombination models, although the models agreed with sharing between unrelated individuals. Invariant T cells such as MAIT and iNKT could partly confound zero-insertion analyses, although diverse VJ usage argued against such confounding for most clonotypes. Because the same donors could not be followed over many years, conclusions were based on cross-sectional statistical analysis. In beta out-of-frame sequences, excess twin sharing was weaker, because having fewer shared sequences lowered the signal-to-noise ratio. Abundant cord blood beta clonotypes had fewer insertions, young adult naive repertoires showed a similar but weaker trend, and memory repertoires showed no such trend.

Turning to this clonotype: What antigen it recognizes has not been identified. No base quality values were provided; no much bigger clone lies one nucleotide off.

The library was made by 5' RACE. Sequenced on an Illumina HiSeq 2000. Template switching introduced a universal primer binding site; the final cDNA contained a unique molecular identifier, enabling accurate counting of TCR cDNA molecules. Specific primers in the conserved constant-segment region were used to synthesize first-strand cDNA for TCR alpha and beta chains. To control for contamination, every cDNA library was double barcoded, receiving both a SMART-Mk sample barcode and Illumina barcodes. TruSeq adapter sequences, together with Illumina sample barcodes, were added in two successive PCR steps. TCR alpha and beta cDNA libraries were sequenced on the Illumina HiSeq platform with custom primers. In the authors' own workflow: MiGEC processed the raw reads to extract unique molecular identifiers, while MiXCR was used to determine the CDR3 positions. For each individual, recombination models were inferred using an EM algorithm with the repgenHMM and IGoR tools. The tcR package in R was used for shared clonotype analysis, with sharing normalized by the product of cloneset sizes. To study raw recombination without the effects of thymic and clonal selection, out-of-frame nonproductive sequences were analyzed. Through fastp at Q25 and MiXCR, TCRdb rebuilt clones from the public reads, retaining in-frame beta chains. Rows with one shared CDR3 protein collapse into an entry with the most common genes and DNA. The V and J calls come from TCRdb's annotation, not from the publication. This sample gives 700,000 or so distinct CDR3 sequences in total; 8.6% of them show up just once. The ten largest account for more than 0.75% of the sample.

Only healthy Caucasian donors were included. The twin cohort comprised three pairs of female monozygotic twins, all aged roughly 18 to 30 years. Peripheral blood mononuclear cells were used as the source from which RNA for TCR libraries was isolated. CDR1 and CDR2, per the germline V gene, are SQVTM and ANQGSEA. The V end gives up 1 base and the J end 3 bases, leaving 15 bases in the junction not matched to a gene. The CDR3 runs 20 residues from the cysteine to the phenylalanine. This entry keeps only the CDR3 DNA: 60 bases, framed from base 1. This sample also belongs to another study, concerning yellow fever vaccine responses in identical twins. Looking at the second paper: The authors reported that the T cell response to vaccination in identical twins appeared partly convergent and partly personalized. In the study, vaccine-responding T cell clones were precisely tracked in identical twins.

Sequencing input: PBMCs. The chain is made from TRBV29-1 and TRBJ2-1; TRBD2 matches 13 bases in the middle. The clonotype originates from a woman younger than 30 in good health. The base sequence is TGCAGCGTTGAAGGACATAGGACTAGCGGGAGTGGTGGGGTCTACAATGAGCAGTTCTTC. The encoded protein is CSVEGHRTSGSGGVYNEQFF.